This TCR beta chain was captured by sequencing in a study of blood T cell repertoires in COVID-19. Looking at the study overall: T cells, B-cell-depleted T cells, or PBMCs provided the cDNA or gDNA that served as material.

Germline assignment: CDR1 KGHSH and CDR2 LQKENI. The CDR3 totals 14 residues. After removal of 3 bases from V and 5 bases from J, the junction contained 6 bases not matched to a gene. Only one count was recorded for this clone. Original data processing: Scientists estimated how many nucleated cells there were by amplifying reference gene primers. Assay: immunoSEQ multiplex PCR; the TCRdb copy retains only in-frame clones and omits some. V, J and clone size are those of that table, while D and trimming were read from the DNA. The repertoire holds about 140,000 clones, with approximately 86% as singletons.

The receptor's source is a woman aged 55 to 70 with acute or convalescent COVID-19. V gene TRBV18 combines with J gene TRBJ2-5; 7 bases are shared with TRBD1. Sample: peripheral blood. DNA for the CDR3: TGTGCCAGCTCACCGGGACAGCGGTGGGAGACCCAGTACTTC. Its protein is CASSPGQRWETQYF.